These 9 T cell receptor beta chains share one sample of origin, sequenced in a study of response to subunit inactivated influenza vaccine. Via MiXCR, TCRdb re-called the RT-PCR reads, giving one row per CDR3 protein. Of about 650,000 distinct CDR3 sequences listed, around 14% are singletons. The sequencing here drew on PBMCs from blood, taken approximately 12 days after vaccination. The receptor source for this set is a man aged 45-65 years who received an inactivated influenza vaccine.

This chain joins TRBV5-1 and TRBJ2-5, with 9 bases aligning to TRBD1. Looked up from germline, CDR1 is SGHRS and CDR2 is YFSETQ. This CDR3 has 16 amino acids. Germline trimming cut 4 bases from V and 5 bases from J; bases unmatched to any gene: 12. Written as DNA, the CDR3 is TGCGCCAGCAGCGCCGAACCTACAGGGGGCTGGGAGACCCAGTACTTC. It yields the protein CASSAEPTGGWETQYF.

This clonotype was detected a few times. The J gene is TRBJ1-4, the V gene TRBV30; D might be TRBD1 (5 bases). This CDR3 region has 15 residues. Trimming took off 1 base at V and 2 bases at J, with 11 bases between the two ends. The V gene's germline CDR1 is GTSNPN and CDR2 SVGIG (reference sequence). This chain's CDR3 is CAWSEGWGTNEKLFF. DNA of the CDR3: TGTGCCTGGAGTGAAGGTTGGGGGACTAATGAAAAACTGTTTTTT. Full variable domain (missing parts from reference TRBV30 and TRBJ1-4): SQTIHQWPATLVQPVGSPLSLECTVEGTSNPNLYWYRQAAGRGLQLLFYSVGIGQISSEVPQNLSASRPQDRQFILSSKKLLLSDSGFYLCAWSEGWGTNEKLFFGSGTQLSVL.

The rearrangement uses TRBV29-1 and TRBJ2-7; D remains ambiguous. This CDR3 is 14 amino acids long. Trimming took off 6 bases at V and 2 bases at J, with 17 bases between the two ends. Germline CDR1 and CDR2: SQVTM and ANQGSEA. The CDR3 loop reads CSVGESGLTYEQYF. CDR3 DNA: TGCAGCGTAGGAGAGTCAGGCCTTACCTACGAGCAGTACTTC.

The chain recombines TRBV12-3 or TRBV12-4 with TRBJ2-2; D not resolved. V was trimmed by 5 bases and J by 5 bases, leaving 12 bases between them. The CDR3 is 14 amino acids. The CDR3 region has the DNA TGTGCCAGCAGTCCCCTGGTGCGGACCGGGGAGCTGTTTTTT. Amino acids: CASSPLVRTGELFF.

This clonotype was seen more than once but under ten times. This sequence joins TRBV6-4 and TRBJ2-5, with D tentatively TRBD2 (5 bases). Germline assignment: CDR1 MRHNA and CDR2 SNTAGT. Trimming took 0 bases from V and 3 from J, leaving 5 bases between them. CDR3 length: 13 amino acids. The DNA of the CDR3 is TGTGCCAGCAGTGACTCGGGAGAAGAGACCCAGTACTTC. Translating gives CASSDSGEETQYF.

This clonotype was detected ten times or more. The chain has TRBV29-1 and TRBJ2-2; tentatively, D is TRBD1 (5 bases). CDR1 is SQVTM, CDR2 ANQGSEA, per germline. Trimming took off 7 bases at V and 0 bases at J, with 9 bases between the two ends. This CDR3 comprises 13 residues. CDR3 sequence: CSARQSNTGELFF. The DNA of the CDR3 is TGCAGCGCGAGACAGTCGAACACCGGGGAGCTGTTTTTT.

This clonotype has a handful of counts. The V gene is TRBV29-1, the J gene TRBJ2-1; 9 bases agree with TRBD2. CDR3 size: 16 residues. The V gene end was trimmed by 0 bases and the J gene end by 4 bases; junction bases not matched to a gene: 7. CDR1 is SQVTM, CDR2 ANQGSEA, per germline. CDR3 nucleotides: TGCAGCGTTGAAGATGAGGCTAGCGGGATTTACAATGAGCAGTTCTTC. It yields the protein CSVEDEASGIYNEQFF.

This clonotype was seen only a few times. The chain joins TRBV9 to TRBJ2-5; D is possibly TRBD2 (5 bases). The CDR3 is made up of 14 amino acids. V was shortened by 3 bases and J by 3 bases, with 12 bases between the two germline ends. In germline, CDR1 is SGDLS, CDR2 YYNGEE. The CDR3 bases are TGTGCCAGCAGCGACCCTAGCTCCGAAGAGACCCAGTACTTC. Its protein is CASSDPSSEETQYF.

The chain uses TRBV20-1 and TRBJ2-3; TRBD2 might be the D (6 bases). Trimming removed 6 bases at V and 3 bases at J, with 16 bases between. The germline V gene encodes CDR1 DFQATT and CDR2 SNEGSKA (reference sequence). The length of the CDR3 is 14 residues. This CDR3 reads CSAPLGGETDTQYF. Written as DNA, the CDR3 is TGCAGTGCCCCCCTCGGCGGGGAGACAGATACGCAGTATTTT.